These T cell receptor beta chains were read from a single sample in a study of T-cell reconstitution after alpha-beta-depleted transplantation in children. TCRdb re-called the PCR reads through MiXCR, storing one row per CDR3 protein. In the table there are around 250,000 distinct CDR3 sequences, 6.5% to 10% of which are singletons. Sequencing was performed on PBMCs, mostly from graft donor cells, taken 180 days after TCRalphabeta/CD19-depleted stem cell transplant. The source of these receptors is a male patient between 5 and 17 years old who had a stem cell transplant for acute lymphoblastic leukemia, so the T cells may come from the graft donor. Each CDR3 is given with its conserved first and last residue. Each record gives: clone size, V gene, D gene, J gene, CDR3 protein, CDR3 DNA. The D gene is left open where the match is weak. Clone size is given for some rows only: seen once, a few or many times, or a class if the clone is expanded.

.	TRBV7-2	.	TRBJ2-2	CASKSRQRTNTGELFF	TGTGCCAGCAAAAGTAGGCAGCGGACGAACACCGGGGAGCTGTTTTTT
many	TRBV3-1	.	TRBJ2-3	CASSHSDTQYF	TGTGCCAGCAGCCATTCAGATACGCAGTATTTT
many	TRBV5-1	TRBD1	TRBJ1-2	CASSLGQGASVGYTF	TGCGCCAGCAGCTTGGGGCAGGGGGCGTCGGTTGGCTACACCTTC
few	TRBV19	.	TRBJ1-2	CASSLDSGPYGYTF	TGTGCCAGTAGTCTAGACAGCGGACCCTATGGCTACACCTTC
many	TRBV7-6	TRBD1	TRBJ2-1	CASSLGAGGSQVSYNEQFF	TGTGCCAGCAGCTTAGGGGCAGGGGGCTCCCAGGTCTCCTACAATGAGCAGTTCTTC
many	TRBV7-8	TRBD1	TRBJ2-6	CASSSRQGGPSGANVLTF	TGTGCCAGCAGCTCGAGACAGGGTGGGCCCTCTGGGGCCAACGTCCTGACTTTC
many	TRBV5-4	.	TRBJ2-7	CASSFWVGYRGGGAYEQYF	TGTGCCAGCAGCTTTTGGGTTGGTTACAGGGGCGGAGGGGCCTACGAGCAGTACTTC
many	TRBV19	.	TRBJ1-1	CASSPAGTEAFF	TGTGCCAGTAGCCCCGCGGGCACTGAAGCTTTCTTT
.	TRBV18	.	TRBJ1-2	CASSPPGSSGKGYGYTF	TGTGCCAGCTCACCACCGGGCTCCAGTGGGAAAGGCTATGGCTACACCTTC
few	TRBV2	.	TRBJ2-1	CASQWYNEQFF	TGTGCCAGCCAATGGTACAATGAGCAGTTCTTC
many	TRBV7-6	TRBD2	TRBJ2-3	CASSSVAGGLADTQYF	TGTGCCAGCAGCAGCGTAGCGGGGGGGCTGGCAGATACGCAGTATTTT
many	TRBV24-1	TRBD2	TRBJ2-3	CATSDLRLAGASSTDTQYF	TGTGCCACCAGTGATTTGAGGCTAGCGGGAGCCTCTAGCACAGATACGCAGTATTTT
many	TRBV20-1	.	TRBJ1-1	CSARPGTEAFF	TGCAGTGCTAGACCAGGTACTGAAGCTTTCTTT
many	TRBV7-9	TRBD1	TRBJ1-1	CASSLARQGARWTEAFF	TGTGCCAGCAGCTTAGCGAGGCAGGGGGCCCGGTGGACTGAAGCTTTCTTT
few	TRBV5-8	TRBD2	TRBJ2-5	CASSLAGTKRGTQYF	TGTGCCAGCAGCTTGGCCGGGACTAAGAGAGGGACCCAGTACTTC
many	TRBV4-2	.	TRBJ2-3	CASSQDPVASDTQYF	TGTGCCAGCAGCCAAGATCCCGTAGCTTCGGATACGCAGTATTTT
many	TRBV5-1	.	TRBJ2-3	CASSLGLTGTDTQYF	TGCGCCAGCAGCTTGGGTCTGACAGGCACAGATACGCAGTATTTT
many	TRBV18	.	TRBJ1-3	CASSPEGFPTLSGNTIYF	TGTGCCAGCTCACCAGAAGGGTTCCCGACACTTTCTGGAAACACCATATATTTT
many	TRBV19	.	TRBJ1-1	CASRPGSEAFF	TGTGCCAGTCGCCCCGGCTCAGAAGCTTTCTTT
many	TRBV7-9	.	TRBJ2-7	CASSLARGTLDF	TGTGCCAGCAGCTTAGCTAGGGGAACCCTGGACTTC
.	TRBV4-2	.	TRBJ2-1	CASSSGPDFNEQFF	TGTGCCAGCAGCTCCGGGCCAGACTTCAATGAGCAGTTCTTC
many	TRBV10-3	.	TRBJ2-5	CAIGERTQETQYF	TGTGCCATCGGCGAGAGGACCCAAGAGACCCAGTACTTC
many	TRBV12-3/TRBV12-4	.	TRBJ1-2	CASRAGRLRYGYTF	TGTGCCAGCAGAGCAGGAAGATTACGCTATGGCTACACCTTC
many	TRBV5-1	.	TRBJ2-3	CASRVQRYGPDTQYF	TGCGCCAGCAGGGTGCAGCGGTACGGGCCAGATACGCAGTATTTT
many	TRBV7-9	.	TRBJ2-1	CASSLGPGNEQFF	TGTGCCAGCAGCTTAGGTCCGGGGAATGAGCAGTTCTTC
many	TRBV24-1	TRBD1	TRBJ2-7	CATSDGQGITYEQYF	TGTGCCACCAGTGACGGACAGGGGATAACCTACGAGCAGTACTTC
many	TRBV28	.	TRBJ1-5	CASSLSRAVSDQPQHF	TGTGCCAGCAGTTTATCCCGGGCAGTTTCGGATCAGCCCCAGCATTTT
.	TRBV7-8	TRBD2	TRBJ2-4	CASSIYRGPRLAGAKNIQYF	TGTGCCAGCAGCATCTACAGGGGACCTAGACTAGCGGGAGCCAAAAACATTCAGTACTTC
.	TRBV29-1	.	TRBJ2-7	CSVGTRQDSYEQYF	TGCAGCGTTGGGACCCGACAGGACTCCTACGAGCAGTACTTC
many	TRBV4-1	TRBD1	TRBJ1-1	CASSLPSRGNEAFF	TGCGCCAGCAGCCTACCCTCCAGGGGGAATGAAGCTTTCTTT
many	TRBV10-3	.	TRBJ2-5	CAISVRRDQETQYF	TGTGCCATCAGTGTGAGGAGGGACCAAGAGACCCAGTACTTC
.	TRBV20-1	.	TRBJ2-1	CSPTGTSSYNEQFF	TGCAGCCCAACAGGGACAAGCTCCTACAATGAGCAGTTCTTC
.	TRBV9	TRBD2	TRBJ2-5	CASSVGRGGGPPQETQYF	TGTGCCAGCAGCGTCGGGAGGGGGGGGGGACCCCCACAAGAGACCCAGTACTTC
many	TRBV5-1	.	TRBJ1-1	CASSLEANTEAFF	TGCGCCAGCAGCTTGGAAGCGAACACTGAAGCTTTCTTT
many	TRBV20-1	TRBD1	TRBJ2-7	CSARALGTALGYEQYF	TGCAGTGCTAGAGCCCTCGGGACAGCCTTAGGCTACGAGCAGTACTTC
many	TRBV6-1	TRBD2	TRBJ2-7	CASATRGGSYEQYF	TGTGCCAGCGCCACCCGGGGGGGCTCCTACGAGCAGTACTTC
many	TRBV20-1	.	TRBJ2-5	CSARDKGPGETQYF	TGCAGTGCTAGAGATAAGGGGCCCGGAGAGACCCAGTACTTC
.	TRBV27	.	TRBJ1-6	CASTPVGERNSPLHF	TGTGCCAGCACCCCAGTGGGGGAGCGAAATTCACCCCTCCACTTT
many	TRBV6-5	.	TRBJ2-7	CASSYSRDPHYEQYF	TGTGCCAGCAGTTACTCGAGGGACCCCCACTACGAGCAGTACTTC
many	TRBV12-3/TRBV12-4	.	TRBJ2-6	CASSTLISGANVLTF	TGTGCCAGCAGTACCCTGATCTCTGGGGCCAACGTCCTGACTTTC
many	TRBV7-2	.	TRBJ2-1	CASSPAGVPYNEQFF	TGTGCCAGCAGCCCCGCCGGGGTGCCATACAATGAGCAGTTCTTC
.	TRBV28	.	TRBJ2-4	CASTLGTVGNMQYF	TGTGCCAGCACCCTAGGAACAGTTGGAAACATGCAGTACTTC
many	TRBV27	TRBD2	TRBJ2-1	CASSLWGLPIEQFF	TGTGCCAGCAGTTTATGGGGACTACCAATTGAGCAGTTCTTC
.	TRBV4-1	TRBD2	TRBJ2-2	CASSQGRKAGGNTGELFF	TGCGCCAGCAGCCAAGGTCGTAAGGCGGGGGGCAACACCGGGGAGCTGTTTTTT
few	TRBV7-3	TRBD2	TRBJ2-2	CASRRAGLAAGELFF	TGTGCCAGCCGCCGAGCTGGACTAGCGGCCGGGGAGCTGTTTTTT
many	TRBV21-1	.	TRBJ2-3	CASSKIPPCGNTQYF	TGTGCCAGCAGCAAAATCCCCCCTTGTGGGAATACGCAGTATTTT
many	TRBV5-5	.	TRBJ2-7	CASSLAWTAESSYEQYF	TGTGCCAGCAGCTTGGCATGGACGGCGGAGAGCTCCTACGAGCAGTACTTC
many	TRBV28	TRBD1	TRBJ2-7	CASSPHTGQGAHEQYF	TGTGCCAGCAGTCCCCACACGGGACAGGGGGCCCACGAGCAGTACTTC
many	TRBV12-3/TRBV12-4	.	TRBJ2-4	CASSSALAKNIQYF	TGTGCCAGCAGTTCCGCACTAGCCAAAAACATTCAGTACTTC
many	TRBV29-1	TRBD2	TRBJ2-3	CSVRVAGGSADTQYF	TGCAGCGTTAGGGTGGCGGGAGGATCGGCAGATACGCAGTATTTT
many	TRBV28	.	TRBJ1-5	CASSLPPRGPYQPQHF	TGTGCCAGCAGTCTCCCCCCGCGGGGGCCATATCAGCCCCAGCATTTT
.	TRBV10-3	.	TRBJ2-7	CAISDRGAVQYF	TGTGCCATCAGTGACAGGGGGGCCGTCCAGTACTTC
many	TRBV6-5	.	TRBJ1-6	CASSYYVASPLHF	TGTGCCAGCAGTTACTATGTGGCCTCACCCCTCCACTTT
many	TRBV28	.	TRBJ2-3	CASSRRLGFLQITDTQYF	TGTGCCAGCAGCCGGCGACTAGGGTTTCTTCAAATCACAGATACGCAGTATTTT
many	TRBV3-1	.	TRBJ1-6	CASSQLRGNSPLHF	TGTGCCAGCAGCCAACTTAGGGGTAATTCACCCCTCCACTTT
many	TRBV20-1	.	TRBJ2-7	CSARDFGGPYEQYF	TGCAGTGCTAGAGATTTCGGGGGACCCTACGAGCAGTACTTC
many	TRBV6-2/TRBV6-3	.	TRBJ1-5	CASSYEGGAQPQHF	TGTGCCAGCAGTTATGAGGGAGGAGCTCAGCCCCAGCATTTT
many	TRBV19	.	TRBJ2-6	CASSIWGGGLSGANVLTF	TGTGCCAGTAGTATATGGGGAGGGGGGCTCTCTGGGGCCAACGTCCTGACTTTC
many	TRBV5-4	.	TRBJ2-3	CASSSFRAGTRTDTQYF	TGTGCCAGCAGCTCCTTCCGAGCAGGAACTCGCACAGATACGCAGTATTTT